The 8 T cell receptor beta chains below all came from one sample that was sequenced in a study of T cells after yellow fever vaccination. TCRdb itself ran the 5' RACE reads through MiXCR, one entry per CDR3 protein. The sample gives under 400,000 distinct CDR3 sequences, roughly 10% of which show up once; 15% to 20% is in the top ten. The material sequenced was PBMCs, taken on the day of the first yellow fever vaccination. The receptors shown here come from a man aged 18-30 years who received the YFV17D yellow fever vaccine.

As DNA, the CDR3 is TGTGCCAGCAGCCAAGAAAGGGGGGGTAAAGAGACCCAGTACTTC. This codes for CASSQERGGKETQYF. The chain employs TRBV3-1 and TRBJ2-5; maybe TRBD2 (7 bases). V lost 0 bases to trimming and J lost 3 bases, with 11 bases between them. The CDR3 has 15 amino acids. Per germline, CDR1 LGHDT and CDR2 YNNKEL (reference sequence).

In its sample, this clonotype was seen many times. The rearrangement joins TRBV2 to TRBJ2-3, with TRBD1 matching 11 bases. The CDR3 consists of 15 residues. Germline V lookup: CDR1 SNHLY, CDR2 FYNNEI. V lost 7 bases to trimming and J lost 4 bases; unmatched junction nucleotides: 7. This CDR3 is CASKRGTGGADTQYF. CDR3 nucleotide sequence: TGTGCCAGCAAGCGGGGGACAGGGGGTGCAGATACGCAGTATTTT.

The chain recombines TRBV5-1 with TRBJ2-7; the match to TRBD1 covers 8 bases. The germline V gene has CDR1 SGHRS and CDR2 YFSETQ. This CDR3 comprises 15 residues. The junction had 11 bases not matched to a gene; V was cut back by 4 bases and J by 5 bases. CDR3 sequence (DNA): TGCGCCAGCAGCGGTGGTTCAGGGGGCGTCAACGAGCAGTACTTC. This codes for CASSGGSGGVNEQYF.

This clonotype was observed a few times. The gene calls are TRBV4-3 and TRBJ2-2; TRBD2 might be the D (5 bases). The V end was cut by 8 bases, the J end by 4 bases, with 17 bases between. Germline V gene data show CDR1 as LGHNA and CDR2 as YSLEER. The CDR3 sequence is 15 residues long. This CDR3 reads CASGPDTRGTGELFF. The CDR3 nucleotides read TGCGCCAGCGGACCCGACACCCGGGGCACCGGGGAGCTGTTTTTT.

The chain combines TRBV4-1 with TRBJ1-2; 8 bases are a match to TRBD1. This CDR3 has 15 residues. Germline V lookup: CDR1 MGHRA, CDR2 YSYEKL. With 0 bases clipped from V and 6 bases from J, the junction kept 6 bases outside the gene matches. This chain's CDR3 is CASSQDQAGGDGYTF. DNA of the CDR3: TGCGCCAGCAGCCAAGATCAGGCAGGGGGCGATGGCTACACCTTC.

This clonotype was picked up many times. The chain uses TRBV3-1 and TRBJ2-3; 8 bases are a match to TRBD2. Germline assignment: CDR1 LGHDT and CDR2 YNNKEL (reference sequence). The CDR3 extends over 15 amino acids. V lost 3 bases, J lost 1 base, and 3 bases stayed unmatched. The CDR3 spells CASSHARGGTDTQYF. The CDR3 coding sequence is TGTGCCAGCAGCCACGCGCGGGGGGGCACAGATACGCAGTATTTT.

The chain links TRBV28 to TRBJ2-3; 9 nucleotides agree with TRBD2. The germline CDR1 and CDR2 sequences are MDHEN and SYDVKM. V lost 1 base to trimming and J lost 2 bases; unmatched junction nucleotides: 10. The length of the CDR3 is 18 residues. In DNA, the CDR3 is TGTGCCAGCAGTTTATTGACTAGCGGCCTATACGACACAGATACGCAGTATTTT. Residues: CASSLLTSGLYDTDTQYF.

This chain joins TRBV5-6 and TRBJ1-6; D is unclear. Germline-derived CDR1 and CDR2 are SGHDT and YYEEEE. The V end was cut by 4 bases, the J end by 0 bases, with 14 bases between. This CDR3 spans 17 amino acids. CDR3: CASSQPGRSSYNSPLHF. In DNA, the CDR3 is TGTGCCAGCAGCCAACCGGGCCGGAGCTCCTATAATTCACCCCTCCACTTT. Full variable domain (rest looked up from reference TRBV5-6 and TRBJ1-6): DAGVTQSPTHLIKTRGQQVTLRCSPKSGHDTVSWYQQALGQGPQFIFQYYEEEERQRGNFPDRFSGHQFPNYSSELNVNALLLGDSALYLCASSQPGRSSYNSPLHFGNGTRLTVT.